The 26 T cell receptor beta chains listed next were all sequenced from one sample in a study of CD8 T cells in ankylosing spondylitis. From the 5' RACE reads, TCRdb called clonotypes with MiXCR, one entry per CDR3 protein. The sample lists about 240,000 distinct CDR3 sequences, around 9.2% occurring once. The sample consisted of blood, either unsorted or a sorted T cell fraction (not recorded which). The receptor set was obtained from a male donor with ankylosing spondylitis or in good health (not recorded which).

There are many counts of this clonotype. The J gene is TRBJ1-4, the V gene TRBV7-8, with D unresolved. V was shortened by 5 bases and J by 6 bases, with 19 bases between the two germline ends. CDR1 and CDR2 (germline): SGHVS, FQNEAQ. CDR3 size: 16 residues. CDR3 DNA: TGTGCCAGCAGCCAAGGGCCTAGGGCCCACGATGAAAAACTGTTTTTT. This encodes CASSQGPRAHDEKLFF.

This clonotype showed up just a few times. This chain joins TRBV7-9 and TRBJ2-3; 8 bases line up with TRBD2. The CDR3 runs 15 residues. Germline V gene lookup returns CDR1 SEHNR and CDR2 FQNEAQ (reference sequence). Germline trimming cut 4 bases from V and 3 bases from J; bases unmatched to any gene: 6. CDR3 loop: CASSSLAEGTDTQYF. The CDR3 bases are TGTGCCAGCAGCTCACTAGCGGAGGGGACAGATACGCAGTATTTT.

This clonotype was found many times. This chain uses TRBV12-3 or TRBV12-4 with TRBJ2-7; a possible D gene is TRBD2 (5 bases). The CDR3 has 12 amino acids. V was shortened by 8 bases and J by 2 bases, with 10 bases between the two germline ends. CDR3 DNA: TGTGCCAGCTCGTCGGGAACCTACGAGCAGTACTTC. It yields the protein CASSSGTYEQYF.

V usage is TRBV3-1 and J usage is TRBJ2-1; unclear D gene. Germline lookup yields CDR1 LGHDT and CDR2 YNNKEL (reference sequence). This CDR3 has 18 amino acids. The germline V and J ends were trimmed by 11 bases and 0 bases, with 26 bases remaining between them. In DNA form, the CDR3 reads TGTGCCTGCTGCCCCCAGGTCGGGCCTCTAAGCTCCTACAATGAGCAGTTCTTC. Its protein is CACCPQVGPLSSYNEQFF.

This clonotype has a handful of counts. J is TRBJ1-1 and V is TRBV7-9, with 8 positions matching TRBD1. Germline values: CDR1 SEHNR, CDR2 FQNEAQ (reference sequence). The CDR3 covers 15 residues. J lost 3 bases, V lost 4 bases, and 7 bases had no gene match. The CDR3 nucleotides are TGTGCCAGCAGCTCAAGTCAGGGGGCAGACACTGAAGCTTTCTTT. Its translation is CASSSSQGADTEAFF.

A few counts support this clonotype. V usage is TRBV20-1 and J usage is TRBJ1-6; tentative D call: TRBD1 (6 bases). There are 17 residues in the CDR3. V lost 0 bases and J 6 bases, leaving 18 bases between the germline ends. CDR1 and CDR2 from the germline V gene are DFQATT and SNEGSKA (reference sequence). Here the CDR3 DNA reads TGCAGTGCTAGAGATCGATACGGGACACCCTTTAATTCACCCCTCCACTTT. Translated, it gives CSARDRYGTPFNSPLHF.

This clonotype was observed many times. The chain links TRBV5-1 to TRBJ1-1; a weak D match, TRBD1 (5 bases). Germline V gives CDR1 SGHRS, CDR2 YFSETQ. The CDR3 length is 17 residues. V dropped 2 bases and J dropped 0 bases, with 17 bases sitting between them. CDR3: CASSLKLSTAMNTEAFF. The CDR3, as DNA: TGCGCCAGCAGCTTAAAACTATCGACAGCGATGAACACTGAAGCTTTCTTT.

This clonotype has just a few counts. V usage is TRBV20-1 and J usage is TRBJ2-6; weak D call: TRBD1 (6 bases). The CDR3 loop spans 16 amino acids. Germline CDR1 is DFQATT and CDR2 is SNEGSKA (reference sequence). Trimming took 5 bases from V and 0 from J, leaving 14 bases between them. The CDR3 sequence is CSAVGHSSSGANVLTF. The CDR3 region has the DNA TGCAGTGCTGTGGGACACTCGAGCTCTGGGGCCAACGTCCTGACTTTC.

This clonotype occurred many times. The chain has TRBV5-6 and TRBJ1-2; TRBD1 agrees at 7 bases. The CDR3 is 14 residues long. Unmatched junction bases numbered 8, after V lost 4 bases and J lost 5 bases. Germline assignment: CDR1 SGHDT and CDR2 YYEEEE. The CDR3 reads CASSPAGGEYGYTF. The CDR3 DNA is TGTGCCAGCAGCCCGGCAGGGGGGGAGTATGGCTACACCTTC.

At least ten counts were recorded for this clonotype. The V gene is TRBV6-5, the J gene TRBJ1-6; D ambiguous. Germline CDR1 reads MNHEY; CDR2 reads SVGAGI. The CDR3 is made up of 13 amino acids. Trimming pared 4 bases from V and 8 bases from J, leaving 9 bases between. The CDR3 reads CASSFGDDSPLHF. The CDR3 DNA is TGTGCCAGCAGTTTCGGAGACGATTCACCCCTCCACTTT.

This clonotype has at least ten counts. The rearrangement joins TRBV7-9 to TRBJ2-7; D unresolved. Germline-derived CDR1 and CDR2 are SEHNR and FQNEAQ (reference sequence). V shed 4 bases and J shed 7 bases, with 26 bases lying between them. CDR3 length: 17 residues. The CDR3 here is CASSSDMSYHPRLEQYF. CDR3 DNA sequence: TGTGCCAGCAGCTCTGATATGTCCTATCACCCACGCTTGGAGCAGTACTTC.

This clonotype was observed at least ten times. V usage is TRBV7-9 and J usage is TRBJ2-5; D is unclear. The CDR3 is 14 amino acids. Germline lookup yields CDR1 SEHNR and CDR2 FQNEAQ (reference sequence). Trimming left V 5 bases short and J 0 bases short, with 10 bases between. CDR3 in DNA: TGTGCCAGCAGCCCTGGATTTTACCAAGAGACCCAGTACTTC. Translation gives CASSPGFYQETQYF.

This clonotype came up many times. The V gene is TRBV7-9, the J gene TRBJ2-3; the D call may be TRBD1 or TRBD2 (5 bases each). Deletions cut 2 bases from V and 4 bases from J, with 19 bases between. The germline gives CDR1 SEHNR, CDR2 FQNEAQ (reference sequence). The CDR3 extends over 17 amino acids. The CDR3 region is CASSLSSVGVAADTQYF. CDR3 in DNA: TGTGCCAGCAGCTTAAGTTCGGTGGGGGTAGCAGCAGATACGCAGTATTTT.

On this clonotype: The junction departs from germline at one end; a sequencing error may be responsible. CDR3 sequence: CASSQDVRGGANFGYSF. The DNA of the CDR3 is TGCGCCAGCAGCCAAGATGTAAGGGGCGGTGCTAACTTTGGCTACAGCTTC. The chain uses TRBV4-1 and TRBJ1-2, with D maybe TRBD1 (5 bases). Germline CDR1 and CDR2: MGHRA and YSYEKL. This CDR3 region has 17 residues.

This clonotype was detected ten times or more. The chain couples TRBV5-6 to TRBJ1-2, with D perhaps matching TRBD1 (6 bases). The germline V gene encodes CDR1 SGHDT and CDR2 YYEEEE. The CDR3 runs to 14 residues. The germline V and J ends were trimmed by 4 bases and 8 bases, with 18 bases remaining between them. This chain's CDR3 is CASSPRGPYGGYTF. CDR3 nucleotide sequence: TGTGCCAGCAGCCCCAGGGGACCTTATGGGGGCTACACCTTC.

This clonotype showed up many times. The chain recombines TRBV6-5 with TRBJ2-2; D ambiguous. The CDR3 runs 14 residues. V gave up 1 base and J gave up 4 bases, with 7 bases separating them. Germline loops: CDR1 MNHEY, CDR2 SVGAGI. This chain's CDR3 is CASSYWVSTGELFF. CDR3 sequence (DNA): TGTGCCAGCAGTTACTGGGTCAGCACCGGGGAGCTGTTTTTT.

This clonotype was counted ten times or more. The gene calls are TRBV4-3 and TRBJ1-4; no reliable D call. V dropped 0 bases and J dropped 4 bases, with 9 bases sitting between them. CDR1 is LGHNA and CDR2 is YSLEER in the germline V gene. The CDR3 covers 15 residues. The DNA for the CDR3 is TGCGCCAGCAGCCAAGATTACCGCCTTAATGAAAAACTGTTTTTT. It is translated as CASSQDYRLNEKLFF.

Turning to this clonotype: This sequence may be a read error, since a much larger clone differs from it by one base. The chain recombines TRBV7-2 with TRBJ1-4, with TRBD1 as a possible D gene (6 bases). There are 14 residues in the CDR3. Germline values: CDR1 SGHTA, CDR2 FQGNSA. V lost 5 bases and J 1 base, leaving 8 bases between the germline ends. The CDR3 protein is CTSSQQGTNEKLFF. In nucleotides, the CDR3 is TGTACCAGCAGCCAACAGGGAACTAATGAAAAACTGTTTTTT.

The sample holds many counts of this clonotype. V is TRBV12-3 or TRBV12-4 and J is TRBJ1-5, with 10 bases fitting TRBD1. The CDR3 has 14 amino acids. The J segment lost 6 bases and the V segment lost 5 bases, leaving 4 bases of the junction unmatched. CDR3 DNA: TGTGCCAGCAGTCAGACAGGGGGCGGTCAGCCCCAGCATTTT. Encoded protein: CASSQTGGGQPQHF.

This clonotype was observed at least ten times. The V call is TRBV5-1, the J call TRBJ2-3; 8 bases agree with TRBD2. V shed 4 bases, J shed 4 bases, and the junction held 5 bases outside the gene matches. The germline V gene encodes CDR1 SGHRS and CDR2 YFSETQ. The CDR3 totals 14 residues. The CDR3 DNA reads as TGCGCCAGCAGCCTGGGACTAGTTCCAGATACGCAGTATTTT. This encodes CASSLGLVPDTQYF. Full variable domain (remainder filled in from reference TRBV5-1 and TRBJ2-3): KAGVTQTPRYLIKTRGQQVTLSCSPISGHRSVSWYQQTPGQGLQFLFEYFSETQRNKGNFPGRFSGRQFSNSRSEMNVSTLELGDSALYLCASSLGLVPDTQYFGPGTRLTVL.

This clonotype was recorded many times. V usage is TRBV10-3 and J usage is TRBJ1-3, with 8 bases matching TRBD1. V dropped 7 bases and J dropped 4; count of bases not matched to a gene: 9. There are 15 residues in the CDR3. Per germline, CDR1 ENHRY and CDR2 SYGVKD. The CDR3 is CAIMSGQGQGNTIYF. In DNA, the CDR3 is TGTGCCATCATGAGCGGACAGGGACAAGGAAACACCATATATTTT.

At least ten counts were recorded for this clonotype. The chain links TRBV28 to TRBJ2-5; 7 bases align to TRBD1. The trim removed 6 bases at V and 6 bases at J, leaving 16 bases unmatched. Germline V gene sequence: CDR1 MDHEN, CDR2 SYDVKM. The CDR3 extends over 16 amino acids. CDR3 amino acids: CASRSGTVDLSQTQYF. CDR3 nucleotides: TGTGCCAGCAGATCCGGGACAGTGGACCTTTCGCAGACCCAGTACTTC.

The rearrangement uses TRBV20-1 and TRBJ2-1; 11 bases map to TRBD2. Losses at the gene ends were 3 bases for V and 3 bases for J; bases not matched to a gene: 4. From germline, CDR1 is DFQATT and CDR2 SNEGSKA (reference sequence). This CDR3 contains 15 residues. The CDR3 loop is CSARLGLAVYNEQFF. Here the CDR3 DNA reads TGCAGTGCTAGGTTGGGACTAGCGGTCTACAATGAGCAGTTCTTC.

This clonotype occurred many times. The V gene is TRBV6-1, the J gene TRBJ2-3; 13 bases agree with TRBD2. CDR1 is MNHNS, CDR2 SASEGT, per germline. V was pared by 5 bases and J by 3 bases, with 8 bases of the junction left unmatched. The CDR3 sequence is 17 residues long. Written as DNA, the CDR3 is TGTGCCAGCAGTACCACTAGCGGGGGGGCTCGGACAGATACGCAGTATTTT. It translates to CASSTTSGGARTDTQYF.

As regards this clonotype: A much more abundant neighbour one base away suggests this may be a read error. J is TRBJ2-1 and V is TRBV20-1; D possibly matches TRBD1 or TRBD2 (5 bases each). The CDR3 spans 17 residues. Germline assignment: CDR1 DFQATT and CDR2 SNEGSKA (reference sequence). The DNA of the CDR3 is TGCTGTGCTAGACGAGGGGTCCGGGGACGCTCCTACAATGAGCAGTTCTTC. Its translation is CCARRGVRGRSYNEQFF.

At least ten counts were recorded for this clonotype. The J gene is TRBJ1-5, the V gene TRBV12-3 or TRBV12-4; D perhaps matches TRBD1 (6 bases). V lost 2 bases to trimming and J lost 4 bases, with 6 bases between them. The CDR3 runs to 13 residues. The CDR3 DNA is TGTGCCAGCAGTTTAACAGGGAATCAGCCCCAGCATTTT. This gives the protein CASSLTGNQPQHF.